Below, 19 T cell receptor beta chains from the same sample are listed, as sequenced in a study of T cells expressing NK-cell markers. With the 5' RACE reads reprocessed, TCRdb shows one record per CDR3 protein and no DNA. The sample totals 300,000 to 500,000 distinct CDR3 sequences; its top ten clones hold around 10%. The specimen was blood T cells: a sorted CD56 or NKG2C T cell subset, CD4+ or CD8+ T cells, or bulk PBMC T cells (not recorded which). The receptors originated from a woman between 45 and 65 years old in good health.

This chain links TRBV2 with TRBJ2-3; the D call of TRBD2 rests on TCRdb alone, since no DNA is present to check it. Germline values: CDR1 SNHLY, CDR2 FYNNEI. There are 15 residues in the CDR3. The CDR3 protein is CASGSLAGSTDTQYF.

The CDR3 spells CASRLKREPFQETQYF. The gene calls are TRBV5-1 and TRBJ2-5; absent DNA, TCRdb's TRBD2 call cannot be checked. Germline V lookup: CDR1 SGHRS, CDR2 YFSETQ. This CDR3 contains 16 residues. Together with reference TRBV5-1 and TRBJ2-5, the CDR3 gives the full variable domain: KAGVTQTPRYLIKTRGQQVTLSCSPISGHRSVSWYQQTPGQGLQFLFEYFSETQRNKGNFPGRFSGRQFSNSRSEMNVSTLELGDSALYLCASRLKREPFQETQYFGPGTRLLVL.

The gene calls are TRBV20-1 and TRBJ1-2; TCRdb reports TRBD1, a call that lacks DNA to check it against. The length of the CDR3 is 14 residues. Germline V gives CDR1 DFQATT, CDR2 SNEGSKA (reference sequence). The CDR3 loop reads CSARGADSTYGYTF.

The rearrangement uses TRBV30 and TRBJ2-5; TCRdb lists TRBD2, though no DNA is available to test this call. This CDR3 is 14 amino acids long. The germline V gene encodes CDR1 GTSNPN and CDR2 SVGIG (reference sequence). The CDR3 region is CAWRTGLAGAPQYF.

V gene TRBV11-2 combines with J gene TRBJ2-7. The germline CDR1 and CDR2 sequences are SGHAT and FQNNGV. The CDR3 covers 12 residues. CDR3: CASSLEGLGQYF.

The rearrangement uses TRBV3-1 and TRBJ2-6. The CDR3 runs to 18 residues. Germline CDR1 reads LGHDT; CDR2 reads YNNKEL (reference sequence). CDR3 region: CASSQDLYGDSGANVLTF.

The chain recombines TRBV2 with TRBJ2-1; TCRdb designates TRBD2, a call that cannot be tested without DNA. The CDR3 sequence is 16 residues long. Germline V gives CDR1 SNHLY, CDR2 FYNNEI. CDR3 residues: CASSPSGGTSYNEQFF.

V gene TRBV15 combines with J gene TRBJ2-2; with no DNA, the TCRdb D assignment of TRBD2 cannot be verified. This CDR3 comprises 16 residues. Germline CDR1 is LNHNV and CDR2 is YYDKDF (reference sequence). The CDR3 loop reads CATSMTREMGTGELFF.

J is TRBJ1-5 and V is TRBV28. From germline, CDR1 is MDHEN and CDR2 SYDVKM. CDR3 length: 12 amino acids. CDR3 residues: CASSSRSQPQHF. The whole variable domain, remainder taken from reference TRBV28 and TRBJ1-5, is DVKVTQSSRYLVKRTGEKVFLECVQDMDHENMFWYRQDPGLGLRLIYFSYDVKMKEKGDIPEGYSVSREKKERFSLILESASTNQTSMYLCASSSRSQPQHFGDGTRLSIL.

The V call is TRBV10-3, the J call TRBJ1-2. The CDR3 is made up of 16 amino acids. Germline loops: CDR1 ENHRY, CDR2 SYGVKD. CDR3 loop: CAISESDRTPVYGYTF.

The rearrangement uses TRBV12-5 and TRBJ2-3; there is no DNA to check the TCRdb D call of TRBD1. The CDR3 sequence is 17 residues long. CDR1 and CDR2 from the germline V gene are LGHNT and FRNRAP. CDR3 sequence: CASGFAPWTGVPDTQYF.

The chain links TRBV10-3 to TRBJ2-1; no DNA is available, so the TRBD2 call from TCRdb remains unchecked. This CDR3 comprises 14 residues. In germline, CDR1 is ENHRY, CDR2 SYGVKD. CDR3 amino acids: CAIEGGTSYNEQFF.

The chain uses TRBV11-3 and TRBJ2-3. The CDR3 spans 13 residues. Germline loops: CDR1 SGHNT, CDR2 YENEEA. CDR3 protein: CASSLDMRETQYF.

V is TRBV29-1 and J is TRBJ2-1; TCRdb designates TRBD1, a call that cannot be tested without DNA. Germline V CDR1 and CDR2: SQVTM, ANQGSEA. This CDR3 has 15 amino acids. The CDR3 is CSVPQSGVSYNEQFF.

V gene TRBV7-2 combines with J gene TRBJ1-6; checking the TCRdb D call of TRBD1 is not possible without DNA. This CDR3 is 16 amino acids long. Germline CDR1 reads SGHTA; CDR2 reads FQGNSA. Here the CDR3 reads CASSSSPGTGVSPLHF.

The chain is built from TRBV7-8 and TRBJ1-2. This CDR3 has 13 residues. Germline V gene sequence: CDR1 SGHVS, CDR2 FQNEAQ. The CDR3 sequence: CASSLSKAYGYTF.

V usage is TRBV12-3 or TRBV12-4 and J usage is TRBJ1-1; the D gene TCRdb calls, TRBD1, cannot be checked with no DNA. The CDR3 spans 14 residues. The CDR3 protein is CASSQDRGSTEAFF.

The CDR3 here is CASSVALSGGDQETQYF. The chain carries TRBV9 and TRBJ2-5; with no DNA, the TCRdb D assignment of TRBD2 cannot be verified. Germline V CDR1 and CDR2: SGDLS, YYNGEE. The CDR3 extends over 17 amino acids.

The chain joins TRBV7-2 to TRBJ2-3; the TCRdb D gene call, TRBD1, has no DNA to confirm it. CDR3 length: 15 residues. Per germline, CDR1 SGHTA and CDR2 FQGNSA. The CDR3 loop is CASSLVGPGINTQYF.